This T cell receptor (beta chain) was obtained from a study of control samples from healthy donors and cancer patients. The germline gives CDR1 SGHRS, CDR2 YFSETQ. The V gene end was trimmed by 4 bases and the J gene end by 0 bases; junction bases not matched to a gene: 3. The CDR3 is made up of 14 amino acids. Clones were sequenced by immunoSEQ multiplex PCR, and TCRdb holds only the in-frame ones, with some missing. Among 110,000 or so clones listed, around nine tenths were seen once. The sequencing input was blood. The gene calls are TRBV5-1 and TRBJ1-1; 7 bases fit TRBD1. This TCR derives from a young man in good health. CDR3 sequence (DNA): TGCGCCAGCAGCACGGGACAGATGAACACTGAAGCTTTCTTT. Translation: CASSTGQMNTEAFF.